The clone carrying this TCR beta chain was detected once. What it binds is unknown. Measured with immunoSEQ multiplex PCR; TCRdb has only the in-frame clones, and not every one. The repertoire holds 500,000 or so clones, with roughly 87% as singletons. The sample originates from a study of Ad26.COV2.S vaccination and SARS-CoV-2 variants. About the study: Administration of Ad26.COV2.S was intramuscular, either once or twice 56 days apart. Study conclusions and caveats: Recipients given vaccine exceeded placebo recipients in spike-specific TCR breadth. Overall T cell responses may have been underestimated by the analyses of TCR breadth and depth.

V lost 4 bases to trimming and J lost 5 bases; unmatched junction nucleotides: 4. Germline lookup yields CDR1 SGHRS and CDR2 YFSETQ. The CDR3 is 13 amino acids. Treatment here: around 19 received Ad26.COV2.S at low or high dose, single or two shots; roughly 5 received placebo; per-sample allocation not given. Specimens were obtained on day 63 following the first vaccine or placebo injection. The J gene is TRBJ2-5, the V gene TRBV5-1; 8 nucleotides agree with TRBD1. This clonotype originated in a person aged 18-60 years who received the Ad26.COV2.S COVID-19 vaccine or a placebo. The starting material was peripheral blood, obtained in a trial of Ad26.COV2.S vaccine versus placebo. As DNA, the CDR3 is TGCGCCAGCAGCGGACAGGGTCTGGAGACCCAGTACTTC. This sequence encodes CASSGQGLETQYF. The full variable domain, with the rest looked up from reference TRBV5-1 and TRBJ2-5, is KAGVTQTPRYLIKTRGQQVTLSCSPISGHRSVSWYQQTPGQGLQFLFEYFSETQRNKGNFPGRFSGRQFSNSRSEMNVSTLELGDSALYLCASSGQGLETQYFGPGTRLLVL.